This T cell receptor beta chain was documented in a study of T cells in Graves' hyperthyroidism and ophthalmopathy. The blood sample predates any ophthalmopathy symptoms, coming from first hyperthyroidism diagnosis. This CDR3 is 15 amino acids long. The germline gives CDR1 MNHNS, CDR2 SASEGT. Deletions cut 2 bases from V and 1 base from J, with 10 bases between. RNA transcripts served as the template for amplifying TCR beta CDR3 regions. RT-PCR in the first round (using the HTBI primer set) targeted the TCR CDR3. TCRdb used MiXCR to reprocess the multiplex PCR reads, holding one entry per CDR3 protein. The data contain around 380,000 distinct CDR3 sequences, 13% of them singletons. This clonotype has a count of ten or more.

The rearrangement joins TRBV6-1 to TRBJ2-3; possibly TRBD1 for D (5 bases). Material: blood. The TCR comes from a man younger than 40 with Graves' hyperthyroidism that later progressed to Graves' ophthalmopathy. CDR3 bases: TGTGCCAGCAGTGAAAAAAGGGGCGGCACAGATACGCAGTATTTT. Translated, it gives CASSEKRGGTDTQYF.